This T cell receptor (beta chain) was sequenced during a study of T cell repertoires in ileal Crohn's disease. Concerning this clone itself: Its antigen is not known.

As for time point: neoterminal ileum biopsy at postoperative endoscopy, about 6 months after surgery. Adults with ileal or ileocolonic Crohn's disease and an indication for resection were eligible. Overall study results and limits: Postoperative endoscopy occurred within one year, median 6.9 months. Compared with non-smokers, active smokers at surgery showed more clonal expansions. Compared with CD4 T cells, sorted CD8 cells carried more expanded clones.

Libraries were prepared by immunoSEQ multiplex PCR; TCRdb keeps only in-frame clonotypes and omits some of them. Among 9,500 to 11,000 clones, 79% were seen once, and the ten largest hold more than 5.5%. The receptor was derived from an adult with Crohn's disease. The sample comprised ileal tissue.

The CDR3 nucleotides are TGTGCCAGCAGTGACACTAGCGGGGGGGCAGATACGCAGTATTTT. Protein sequence: CASSDTSGGADTQYF. The chain joins TRBV6-4 to TRBJ2-3, with 13 bases that match TRBD2. The V gene end was trimmed by 2 bases and the J gene end by 4 bases; junction bases not matched to a gene: 0. The CDR3 extends over 15 amino acids. The germline V gene has CDR1 MRHNA and CDR2 SNTAGT.